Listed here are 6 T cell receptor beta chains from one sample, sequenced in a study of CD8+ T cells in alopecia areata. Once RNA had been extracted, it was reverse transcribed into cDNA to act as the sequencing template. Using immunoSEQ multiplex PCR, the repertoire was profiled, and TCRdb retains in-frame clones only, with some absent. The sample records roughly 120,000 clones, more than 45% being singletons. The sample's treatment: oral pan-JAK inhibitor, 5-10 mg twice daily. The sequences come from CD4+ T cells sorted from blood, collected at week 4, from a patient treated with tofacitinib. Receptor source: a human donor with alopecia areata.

CDR3 amino acids: CSVERDTQYF. The CDR3 bases are TGCAGCGTTGAAAGAGATACGCAGTATTTT. V gene TRBV29-1 combines with J gene TRBJ2-3; D gene uncertain. The CDR3 has 10 amino acids. Trimming took 2 bases from V and 5 from J, leaving 2 bases between them. Germline loops: CDR1 SQVTM, CDR2 ANQGSEA.

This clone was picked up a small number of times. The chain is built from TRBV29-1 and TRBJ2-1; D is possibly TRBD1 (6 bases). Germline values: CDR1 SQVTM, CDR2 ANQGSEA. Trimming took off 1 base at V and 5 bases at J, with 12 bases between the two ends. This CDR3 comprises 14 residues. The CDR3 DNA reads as TGCAGCGTTGAAGTGTGGACAGCCAACAATGAGCAGTTCTTC. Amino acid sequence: CSVEVWTANNEQFF.

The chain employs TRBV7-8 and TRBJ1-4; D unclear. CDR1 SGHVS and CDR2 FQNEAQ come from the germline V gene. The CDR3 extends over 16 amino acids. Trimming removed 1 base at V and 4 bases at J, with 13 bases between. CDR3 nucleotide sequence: TGTGCCAGCAGCTTAGGTGTGATAGAGGGTAATGAAAAACTGTTTTTT. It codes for CASSLGVIEGNEKLFF.

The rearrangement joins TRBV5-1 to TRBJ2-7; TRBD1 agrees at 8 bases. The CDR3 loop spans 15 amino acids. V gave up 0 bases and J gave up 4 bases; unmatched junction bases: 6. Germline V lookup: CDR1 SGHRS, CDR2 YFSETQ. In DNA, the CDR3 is TGCGCCAGCAGCTTGGCCTTGCAGGGGGCTTACGAGCAGTACTTC. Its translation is CASSLALQGAYEQYF.

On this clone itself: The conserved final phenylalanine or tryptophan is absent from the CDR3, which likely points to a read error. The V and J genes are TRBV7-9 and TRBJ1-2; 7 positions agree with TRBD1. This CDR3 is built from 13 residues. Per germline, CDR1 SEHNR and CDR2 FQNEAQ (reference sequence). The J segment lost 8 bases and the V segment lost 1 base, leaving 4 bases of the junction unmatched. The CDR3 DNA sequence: TGTGCCAGCAGCTTAGAGGGGGCGCTCGGCTACACCCTC. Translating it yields CASSLEGALGYTL.

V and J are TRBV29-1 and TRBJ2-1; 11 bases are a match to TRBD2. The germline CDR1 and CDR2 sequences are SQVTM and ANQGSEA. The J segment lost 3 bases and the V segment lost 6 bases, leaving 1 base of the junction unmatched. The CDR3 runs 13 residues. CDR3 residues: CSVTSGGYNEQFF. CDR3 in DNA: TGCAGCGTCACTAGCGGGGGCTACAATGAGCAGTTCTTC.